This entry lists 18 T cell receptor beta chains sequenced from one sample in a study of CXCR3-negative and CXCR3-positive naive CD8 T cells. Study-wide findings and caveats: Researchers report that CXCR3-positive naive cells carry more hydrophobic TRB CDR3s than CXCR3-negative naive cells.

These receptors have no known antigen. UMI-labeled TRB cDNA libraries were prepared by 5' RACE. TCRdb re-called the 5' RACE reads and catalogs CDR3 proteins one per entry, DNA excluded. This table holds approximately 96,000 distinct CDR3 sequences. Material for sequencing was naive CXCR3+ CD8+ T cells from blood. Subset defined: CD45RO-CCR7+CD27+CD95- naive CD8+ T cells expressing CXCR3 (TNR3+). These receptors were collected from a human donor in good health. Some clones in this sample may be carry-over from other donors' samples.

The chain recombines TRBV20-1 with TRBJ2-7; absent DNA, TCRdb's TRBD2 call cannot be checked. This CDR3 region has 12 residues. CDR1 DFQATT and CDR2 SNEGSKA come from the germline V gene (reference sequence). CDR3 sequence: CSARVGLTEQYF.

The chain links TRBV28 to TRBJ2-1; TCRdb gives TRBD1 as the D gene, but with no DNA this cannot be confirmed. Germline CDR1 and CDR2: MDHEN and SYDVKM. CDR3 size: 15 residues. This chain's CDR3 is CASSLVRVPYNEQFF.

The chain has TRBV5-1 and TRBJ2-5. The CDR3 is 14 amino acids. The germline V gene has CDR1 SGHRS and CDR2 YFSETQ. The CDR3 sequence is CASSSDMIQETQYF.

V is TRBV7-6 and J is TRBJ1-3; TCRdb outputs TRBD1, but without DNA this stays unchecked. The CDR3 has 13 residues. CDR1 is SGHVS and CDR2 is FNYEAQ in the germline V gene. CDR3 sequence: CASSLRTGNSIYF.

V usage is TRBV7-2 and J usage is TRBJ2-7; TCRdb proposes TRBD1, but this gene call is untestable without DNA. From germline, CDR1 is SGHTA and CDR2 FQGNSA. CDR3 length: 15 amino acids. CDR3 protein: CASSNGGTGGYEQYF.

CDR3 residues: CASSQELSLEGYTF. The chain links TRBV7-6 to TRBJ1-2; TCRdb picks TRBD1, but there is no DNA to check that call. Germline V gene lookup returns CDR1 SGHVS and CDR2 FNYEAQ. The CDR3 is 14 amino acids.

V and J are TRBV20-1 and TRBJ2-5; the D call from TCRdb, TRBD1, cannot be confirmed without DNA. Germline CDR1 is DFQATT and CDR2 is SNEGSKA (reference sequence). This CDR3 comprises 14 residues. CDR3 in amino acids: CSARGVDSSETQYF.

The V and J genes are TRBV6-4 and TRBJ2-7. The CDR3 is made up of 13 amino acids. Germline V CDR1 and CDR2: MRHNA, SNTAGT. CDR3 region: CASSPFASYEQYF.

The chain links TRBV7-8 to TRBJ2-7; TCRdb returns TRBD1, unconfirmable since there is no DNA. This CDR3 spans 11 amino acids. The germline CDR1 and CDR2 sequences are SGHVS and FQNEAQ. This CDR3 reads CASWGTGEQYF.

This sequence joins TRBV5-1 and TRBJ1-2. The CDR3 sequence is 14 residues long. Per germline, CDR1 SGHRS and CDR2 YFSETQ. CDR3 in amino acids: CASTSTPDHIGYTF. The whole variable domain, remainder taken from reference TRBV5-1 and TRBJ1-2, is KAGVTQTPRYLIKTRGQQVTLSCSPISGHRSVSWYQQTPGQGLQFLFEYFSETQRNKGNFPGRFSGRQFSNSRSEMNVSTLELGDSALYLCASTSTPDHIGYTFGSGTRLTVV.

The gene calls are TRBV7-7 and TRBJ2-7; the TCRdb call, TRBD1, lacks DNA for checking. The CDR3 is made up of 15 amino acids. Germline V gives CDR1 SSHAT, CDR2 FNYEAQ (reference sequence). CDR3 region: CASSQGQGASYEQYF.

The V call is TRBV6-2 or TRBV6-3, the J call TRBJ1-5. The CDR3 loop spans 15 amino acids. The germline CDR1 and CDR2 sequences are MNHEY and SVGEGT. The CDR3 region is CASSSGVLINQPQHF.

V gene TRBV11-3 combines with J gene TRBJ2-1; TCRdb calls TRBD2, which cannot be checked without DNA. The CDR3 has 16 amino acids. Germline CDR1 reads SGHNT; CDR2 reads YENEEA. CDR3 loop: CASSFDPRAPYNEQFF.

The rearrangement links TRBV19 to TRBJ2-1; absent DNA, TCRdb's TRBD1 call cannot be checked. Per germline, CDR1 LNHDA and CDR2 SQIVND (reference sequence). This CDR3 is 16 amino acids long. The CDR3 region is CASSIDQGDSYNEQFF. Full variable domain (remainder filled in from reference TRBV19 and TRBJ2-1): DGGITQSPKYLFRKEGQNVTLSCEQNLNHDAMYWYRQDPGQGLRLIYYSQIVNDFQKGDIAEGYSVSREKKESFPLTVTSAQKNPTAFYLCASSIDQGDSYNEQFFGPGTRLTVL.

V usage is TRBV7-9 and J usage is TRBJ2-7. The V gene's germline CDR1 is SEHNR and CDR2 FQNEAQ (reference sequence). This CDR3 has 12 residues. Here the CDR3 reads CASSILPYEQYF.

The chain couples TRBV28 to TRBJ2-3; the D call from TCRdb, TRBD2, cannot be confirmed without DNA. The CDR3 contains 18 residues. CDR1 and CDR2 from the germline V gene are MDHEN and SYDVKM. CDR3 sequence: CASRSVPGQPGGSDTQYF.

CDR3 in amino acids: CASRGGVGTQYF. The V gene is TRBV6-4, the J gene TRBJ2-3; TCRdb selects TRBD1, and the lack of DNA leaves this call unchecked. CDR1 is MRHNA, CDR2 SNTAGT, per germline. This CDR3 contains 12 residues.

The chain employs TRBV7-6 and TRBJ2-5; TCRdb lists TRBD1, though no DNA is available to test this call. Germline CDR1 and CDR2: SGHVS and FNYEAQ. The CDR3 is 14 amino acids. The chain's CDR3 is CASSTTGERGTQYF.